The clone carrying this T cell receptor (beta chain) was recorded at least ten times. Its antigen is unidentified. Subjects aged 18 to 65 presented with newly diagnosed hyperthyroidism of less than 2 months' duration. Researchers barred patients who had uncontrolled infection, other autoimmune disease, pregnancy or lactation. Amplification of TCR beta CDR3 regions was performed using RNA transcripts as template. In the first-round RT-PCR of the TCR CDR3, the HTBI primer set was used. A single record per CDR3 protein comes from TCRdb applying MiXCR to the multiplex PCR reads. In the table there are about 700,000 distinct CDR3 sequences, less than 15% of which are singletons. This entry belongs to a study of T cells in Graves' hyperthyroidism and ophthalmopathy. Trimming removed 4 bases from V and 6 bases from J, with 16 bases in between. The CDR3 is made up of 13 amino acids. Germline values: CDR1 SQVTM, CDR2 ANQGSEA.

The study, taken as a whole, reports: Peripheral blood also featured most of the thyroid clonotypes expanded above 0.001.

Sequencing used blood. This TCR came from a woman aged 18-29 years with Graves' hyperthyroidism. V usage is TRBV29-1 and J usage is TRBJ2-7, with D uncertain. DNA for the CDR3: TGCAGCGTTGTTGCGGCAAAGTCATCCGAGCAGTACTTC. It codes for CSVVAAKSSEQYF.